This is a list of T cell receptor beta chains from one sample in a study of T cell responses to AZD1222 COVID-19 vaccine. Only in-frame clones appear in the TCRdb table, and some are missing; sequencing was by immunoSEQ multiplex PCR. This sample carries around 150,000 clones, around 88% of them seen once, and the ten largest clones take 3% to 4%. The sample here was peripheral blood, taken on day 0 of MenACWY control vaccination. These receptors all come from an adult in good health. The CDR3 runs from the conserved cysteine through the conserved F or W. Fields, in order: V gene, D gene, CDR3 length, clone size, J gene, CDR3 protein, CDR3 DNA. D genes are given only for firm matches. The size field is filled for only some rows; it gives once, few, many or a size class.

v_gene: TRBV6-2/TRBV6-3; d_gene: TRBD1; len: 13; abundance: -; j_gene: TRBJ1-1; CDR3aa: CASSYTRGRWAFF; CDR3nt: TGTGCCAGCAGTTATACCAGGGGGCGTTGGGCTTTCTTT
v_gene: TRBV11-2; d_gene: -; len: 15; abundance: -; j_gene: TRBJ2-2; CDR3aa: CASSLIAGPAGELFF; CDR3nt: TGTGCCAGCAGCTTAATAGCAGGGCCGGCCGGGGAGCTGTTTTTT
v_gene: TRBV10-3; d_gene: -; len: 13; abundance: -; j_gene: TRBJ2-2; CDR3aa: CAIGDSGTGELFF; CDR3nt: TGTGCCATCGGGGACAGCGGGACCGGGGAGCTGTTTTTT
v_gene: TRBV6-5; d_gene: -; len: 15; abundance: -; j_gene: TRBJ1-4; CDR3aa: CASSYSSPVGEKLFF; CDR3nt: TGTGCCAGCAGTTACTCGTCCCCGGTGGGTGAAAAACTGTTTTTT
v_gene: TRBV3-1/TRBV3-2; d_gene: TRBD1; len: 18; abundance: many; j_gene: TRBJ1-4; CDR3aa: CASSRHRDRGGTNEKLFF; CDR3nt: TGTGCCAGCAGCCGGCACCGGGACAGGGGTGGAACTAATGAAAAACTGTTTTTT
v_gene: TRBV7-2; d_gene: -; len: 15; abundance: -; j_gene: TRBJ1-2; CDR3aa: CASSPTRAFNYGYTF; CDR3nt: TGTGCCAGCAGCCCAACCCGAGCGTTCAACTATGGCTACACCTTC
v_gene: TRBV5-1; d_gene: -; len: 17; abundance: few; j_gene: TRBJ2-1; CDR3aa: CASSPAIGRTSYNEQFF; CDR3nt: TGCGCCAGCAGCCCAGCGATCGGGCGGACCTCCTACAATGAGCAGTTCTTC
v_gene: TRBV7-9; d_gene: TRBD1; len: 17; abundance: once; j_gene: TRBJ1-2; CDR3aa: CASSLAYKGQGESGYTF; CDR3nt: TGTGCCAGCAGCTTAGCATACAAGGGACAGGGGGAGAGTGGCTACACCTTC
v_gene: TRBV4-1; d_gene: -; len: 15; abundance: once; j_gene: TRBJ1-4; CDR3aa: CASSQDMGFNEKLFF; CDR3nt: TGCGCCAGCAGCCAAGATATGGGGTTTAATGAAAAACTGTTTTTT
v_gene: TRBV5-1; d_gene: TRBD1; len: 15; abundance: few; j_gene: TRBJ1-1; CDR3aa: CASSSRDRMNTEAFF; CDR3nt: TGCGCCAGCAGCTCCCGGGACAGGATGAACACTGAAGCTTTCTTT
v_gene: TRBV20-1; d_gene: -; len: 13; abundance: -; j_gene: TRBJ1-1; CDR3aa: CSAGGGVNTEAFF; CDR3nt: TGCAGTGCTGGTGGAGGGGTGAACACTGAAGCTTTCTTT
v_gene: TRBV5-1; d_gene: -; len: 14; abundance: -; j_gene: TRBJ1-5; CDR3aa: CASSPMGVEQPQHF; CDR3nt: TGCGCCAGCAGCCCTATGGGGGTAGAACAGCCCCAGCATTTT
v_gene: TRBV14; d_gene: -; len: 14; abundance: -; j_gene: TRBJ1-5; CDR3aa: CASSEQGPHQPQHF; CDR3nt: TGTGCCAGCAGCGAGCAGGGGCCGCATCAGCCCCAGCATTTT
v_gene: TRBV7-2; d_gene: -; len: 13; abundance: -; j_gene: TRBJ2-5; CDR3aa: CASGPGAPGTQYF; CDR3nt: TGTGCCAGCGGACCAGGGGCACCCGGGACCCAGTACTTC
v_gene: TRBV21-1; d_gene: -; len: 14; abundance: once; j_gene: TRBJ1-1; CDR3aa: CASSKYIPNTEAFF; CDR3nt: TGTGCCAGCAGCAAATACATTCCGAACACTGAAGCTTTCTTT
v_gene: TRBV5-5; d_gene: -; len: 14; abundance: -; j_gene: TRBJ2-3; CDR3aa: CASTQSTSTDTQYF; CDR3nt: TGTGCCAGCACTCAGTCCACGAGCACAGATACGCAGTATTTT
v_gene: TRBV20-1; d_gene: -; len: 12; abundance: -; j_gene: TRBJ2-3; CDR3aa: CSASDWTDTQYF; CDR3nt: TGCAGTGCTAGTGACTGGACAGATACGCAGTATTTT
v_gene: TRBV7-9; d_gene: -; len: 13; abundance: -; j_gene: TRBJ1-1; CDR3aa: CASSLVVNTEAFF; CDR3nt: TGTGCCAGCAGCTTAGTGGTGAACACTGAAGCTTTCTTT
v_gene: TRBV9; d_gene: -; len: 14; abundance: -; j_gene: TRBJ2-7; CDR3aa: CASSPRRGGNEQYF; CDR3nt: TGTGCCAGCAGCCCCCGCAGGGGCGGGAACGAGCAGTACTTC
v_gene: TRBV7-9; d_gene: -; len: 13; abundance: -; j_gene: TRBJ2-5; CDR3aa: CASSRNSEGTQYF; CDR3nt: TGTGCCAGCAGCCGAAATTCTGAGGGGACCCAGTACTTC
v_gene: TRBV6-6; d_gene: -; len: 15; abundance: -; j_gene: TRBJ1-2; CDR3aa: CASSYSPASVYGYTF; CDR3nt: TGTGCCAGCAGTTACTCCCCGGCTTCGGTCTATGGCTACACCTTC
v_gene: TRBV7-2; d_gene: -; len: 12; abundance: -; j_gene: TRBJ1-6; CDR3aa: CASSVDRQDLHF; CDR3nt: TGTGCCAGCAGCGTAGACAGGCAGGACCTCCACTTT
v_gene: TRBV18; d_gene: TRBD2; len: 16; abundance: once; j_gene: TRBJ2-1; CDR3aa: CASSYRLAGVLDEQFF; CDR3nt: TGTGCCAGCTCGTACCGTCTAGCGGGAGTTCTCGATGAGCAGTTCTTC
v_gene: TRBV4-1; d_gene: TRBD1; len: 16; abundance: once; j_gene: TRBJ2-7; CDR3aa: CASSQEWTGKSYEQYF; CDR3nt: TGCGCCAGCAGCCAAGAATGGACAGGAAAGTCCTACGAGCAGTACTTC
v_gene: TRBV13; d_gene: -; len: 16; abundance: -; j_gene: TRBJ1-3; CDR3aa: CASSPLQGASGNTIYF; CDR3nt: TGTGCCAGCAGCCCTCTACAGGGAGCGAGTGGAAACACCATATATTTT
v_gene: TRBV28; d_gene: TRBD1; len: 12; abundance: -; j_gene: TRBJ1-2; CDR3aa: CASSKGAGGYTF; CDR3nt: TGTGCCAGCAGCAAGGGGGCGGGTGGCTACACCTTC
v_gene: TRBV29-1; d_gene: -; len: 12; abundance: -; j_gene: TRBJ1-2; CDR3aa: CSAQGNNYGYTF; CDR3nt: TGCAGCGCACAGGGAAACAACTATGGCTACACCTTC
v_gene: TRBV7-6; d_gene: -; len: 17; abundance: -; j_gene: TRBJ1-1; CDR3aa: CASSLSGFDGRNTEAFF; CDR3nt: TGTGCCAGCAGCTTATCTGGGTTTGACGGGAGAAACACTGAAGCTTTCTTT
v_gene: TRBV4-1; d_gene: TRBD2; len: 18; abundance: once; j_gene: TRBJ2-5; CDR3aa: CASSQGGSGSQYQETQYF; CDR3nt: TGCGCCAGCAGCCAAGGGGGAAGCGGGAGCCAGTACCAAGAGACCCAGTACTTC
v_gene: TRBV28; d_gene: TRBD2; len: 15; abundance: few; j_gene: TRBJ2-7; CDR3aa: CASSSATSGAYEQYF; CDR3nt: TGTGCCAGCAGTTCAGCGACTAGCGGTGCCTACGAGCAGTACTTC
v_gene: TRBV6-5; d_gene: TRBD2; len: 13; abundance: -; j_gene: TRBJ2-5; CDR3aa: CASNRGGGKTQYF; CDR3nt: TGTGCCAGCAATCGCGGGGGGGGAAAGACCCAGTACTTC
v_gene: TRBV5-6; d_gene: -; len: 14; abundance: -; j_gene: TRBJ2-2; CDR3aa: CASSEGGVTGELFF; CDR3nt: TGTGCCAGCAGCGAAGGCGGGGTCACCGGGGAGCTGTTTTTT
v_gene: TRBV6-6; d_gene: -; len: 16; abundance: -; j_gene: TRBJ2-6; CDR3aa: CASSDRPGSGANVLTF; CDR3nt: TGTGCCAGCAGCGATCGCCCAGGCTCTGGGGCCAACGTCCTGACTTTC
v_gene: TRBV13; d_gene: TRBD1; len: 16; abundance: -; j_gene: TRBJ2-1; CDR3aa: CASRSKGTDVYNEQFF; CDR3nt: TGTGCCAGCAGAAGTAAAGGGACAGATGTCTACAATGAGCAGTTCTTC
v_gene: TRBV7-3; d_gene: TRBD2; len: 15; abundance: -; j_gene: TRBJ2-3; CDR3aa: CASSVPSGSADTQYF; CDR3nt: TGTGCCAGCAGCGTACCTAGCGGGAGTGCAGATACGCAGTATTTT
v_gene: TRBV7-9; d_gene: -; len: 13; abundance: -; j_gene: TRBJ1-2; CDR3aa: CASSSDSAIGYTF; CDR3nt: TGTGCCAGCAGCTCCGACTCAGCGATTGGCTACACCTTC
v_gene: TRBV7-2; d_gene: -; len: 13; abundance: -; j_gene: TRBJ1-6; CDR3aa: CASSLNQPPPLHF; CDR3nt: TGTGCCAGCAGCTTAAACCAACCCCCTCCCCTCCACTTT
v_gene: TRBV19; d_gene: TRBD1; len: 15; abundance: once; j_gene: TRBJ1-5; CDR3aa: CASSLTGGINQPQHF; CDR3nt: TGTGCCAGTAGTCTGACAGGGGGTATCAATCAGCCCCAGCATTTT
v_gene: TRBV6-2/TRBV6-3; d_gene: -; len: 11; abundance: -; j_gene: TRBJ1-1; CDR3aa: CASSPRTEAFF; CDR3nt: TGTGCCAGCAGCCCCCGCACTGAAGCTTTCTTT
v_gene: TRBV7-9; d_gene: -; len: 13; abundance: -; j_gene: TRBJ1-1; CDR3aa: CASTRKVNTEAFF; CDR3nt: TGTGCCAGCACTCGCAAGGTGAACACTGAAGCTTTCTTT
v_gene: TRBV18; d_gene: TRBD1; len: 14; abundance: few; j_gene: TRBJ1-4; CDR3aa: CASSPQGSNEKLFF; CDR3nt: TGTGCCAGCTCCCCACAGGGGTCTAATGAAAAACTGTTTTTT
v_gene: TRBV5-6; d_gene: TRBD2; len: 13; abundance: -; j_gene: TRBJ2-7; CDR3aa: CASSFIPGGEQYF; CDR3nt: TGTGCCAGCAGCTTCATTCCCGGGGGGGAGCAGTACTTC
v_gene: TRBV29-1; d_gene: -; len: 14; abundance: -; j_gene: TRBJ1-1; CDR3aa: CSVRLAGVGTEAFF; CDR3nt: TGCAGCGTTAGATTGGCCGGGGTAGGCACTGAAGCTTTCTTT
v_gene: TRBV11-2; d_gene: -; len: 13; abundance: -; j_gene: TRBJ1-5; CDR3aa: CASSLDEGGPQHF; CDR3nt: TGTGCCAGCAGCTTAGATGAGGGGGGTCCCCAGCATTTT
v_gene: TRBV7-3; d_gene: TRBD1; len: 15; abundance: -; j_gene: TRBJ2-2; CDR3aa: CASSLGGQATGELFF; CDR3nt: TGTGCCAGCAGCTTAGGGGGACAGGCGACCGGGGAGCTGTTTTTT
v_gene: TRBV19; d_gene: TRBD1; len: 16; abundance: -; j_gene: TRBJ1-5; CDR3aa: CASSRQGPYSNQPQHF; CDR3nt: TGTGCCAGTAGTAGACAGGGACCGTATAGCAATCAGCCCCAGCATTTT
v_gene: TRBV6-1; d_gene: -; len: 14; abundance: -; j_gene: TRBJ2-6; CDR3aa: CASSEAAGANVLTF; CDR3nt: TGTGCCAGCAGTGAGGCAGCTGGGGCCAACGTCCTGACTTTC
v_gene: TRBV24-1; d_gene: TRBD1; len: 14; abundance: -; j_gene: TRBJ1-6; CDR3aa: CATSADRGHSPLHF; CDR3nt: TGTGCCACCAGTGCGGACAGGGGACATTCACCCCTCCACTTT
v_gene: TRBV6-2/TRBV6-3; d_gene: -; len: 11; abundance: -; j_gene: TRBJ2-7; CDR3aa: CASSYVGGQYF; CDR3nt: TGTGCCAGCAGTTACGTGGGGGGGCAGTACTTC
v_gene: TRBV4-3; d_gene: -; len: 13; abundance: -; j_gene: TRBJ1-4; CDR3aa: CASSQDAEEKLFF; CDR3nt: TGCGCCAGCAGCCAAGATGCCGAGGAAAAACTGTTTTTT
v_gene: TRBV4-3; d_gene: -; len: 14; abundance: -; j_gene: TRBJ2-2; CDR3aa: CASSQEGIGGELFF; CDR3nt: TGCGCCAGCAGCCAAGAGGGAATTGGCGGGGAGCTGTTTTTT
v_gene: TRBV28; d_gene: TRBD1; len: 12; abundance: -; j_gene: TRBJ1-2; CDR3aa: CASGQGARGYTF; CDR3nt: TGTGCCAGCGGACAGGGGGCGCGGGGCTACACCTTC
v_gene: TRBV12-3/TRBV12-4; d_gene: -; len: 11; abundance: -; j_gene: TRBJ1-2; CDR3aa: CASTLGWGYTF; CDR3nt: TGTGCCAGCACCCTCGGCTGGGGCTACACCTTC
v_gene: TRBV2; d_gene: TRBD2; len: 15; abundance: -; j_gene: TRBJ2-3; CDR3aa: CASSELGLVPDTQYF; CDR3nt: TGTGCCAGCAGTGAATTGGGACTAGTGCCAGATACGCAGTATTTT